The T cell receptor beta chain described here comes from a study of HIV-infected patients and healthy controls. Findings and caveats of the study: Slight age and sex differences between study cohorts did not explain the diversity differences. HIV-infected repertoires had significantly higher mean Gini indices than controls, possibly reflecting oligoclonality. MAIT alpha-chain CDR3s were frequent in healthy controls, depleted in HIV+.

Around 450 ng RNA was reverse transcribed with alpha and beta constant-region primers. Each of the alpha and beta chains got its own library through chain-specific third strand synthesis with indices. TCRdb re-analysed the 5' RACE reads in MiXCR, keeping a single row per CDR3 protein. The sample yields roughly 25,000 distinct CDR3 sequences, 8.5% seen once. Whole blood was used without fractionation, so all unsorted peripheral T cells were included. This clonotype was seen repeatedly, ten times or more. Its antigen is unknown. V was pared by 2 bases and J by 8 bases, with 13 bases between. This CDR3 is 14 amino acids long. Germline V gene lookup returns CDR1 MNHEY and CDR2 SVGAGI.

Material: blood. The V gene is TRBV6-5, the J gene TRBJ2-1, with D maybe TRBD2 (5 bases). The TCR originated in an adult in good health. The CDR3 is CASSYADSFYEQFF. DNA for the CDR3: TGTGCCAGCAGTTACGCGGACTCTTTCTATGAGCAGTTCTTC.